This entry lists 8 T cell receptor beta chains sequenced from one sample in a study of blood T cell repertoires in COVID-19 (dated by TCRdb to 2019 to 2021). Library construction relied on the immunoSEQ multiplex PCR assay. TCRdb re-hosts the immuneACCESS table, in-frame sequences only. Its copies lack some clones; in the studies checked, an unresolved V gene accounts for under half of them, and the cause for the rest is not known. In all, the sample holds almost 250,000 clones, and 85% to 90% of those were seen once. The top ten hold under 5% of the sample. Material for sequencing was PBMCs or T cells enriched from blood (not recorded which). The receptor source for this set is a woman aged 30 to 39 who had recovered from COVID-19.

V gene TRBV28 combines with J gene TRBJ1-5; 9 positions agree with TRBD1. The CDR3 extends over 16 amino acids. Germline lookup yields CDR1 MDHEN and CDR2 SYDVKM. Trimming took 5 bases from V and 1 from J; bases not matched to a gene: 6. The CDR3 sequence: CASSDGTGWSNQPQHF. CDR3 nucleotide sequence: TGTGCCAGCAGTGATGGGACAGGGTGGAGCAATCAGCCCCAGCATTTT.

The V and J genes are TRBV14 and TRBJ2-2; D gene unclear. The CDR3 covers 12 residues. Germline V gene sequence: CDR1 SGHDN, CDR2 FVKESK. Between the trimmed V and J ends, which lost 4 bases and 4 bases, there was a span of 4 bases. The CDR3 DNA reads TGTGCCAGCAGCCCGTTCACCGGGGAGCTGTTTTTT. This translates into CASSPFTGELFF.

J is TRBJ1-1 and V is TRBV7-2; the D is unclear. Trimming removed 1 base from V and 1 base from J, with 13 bases in between. CDR1 and CDR2 (germline): SGHTA, FQGNSA. The CDR3 has 16 residues. This CDR3 is CASSLVGGRSNTEAFF. The CDR3 DNA reads as TGTGCCAGCAGCTTAGTAGGAGGACGGTCGAACACTGAAGCTTTCTTT.

This sequence joins TRBV19 and TRBJ2-1, with 8 bases identical to TRBD2. Looked up from germline, CDR1 is LNHDA and CDR2 is SQIVND (reference sequence). Trimming removed 3 bases from V and 1 base from J; junction bases left unmatched: 11. The CDR3 consists of 18 residues. CDR3 DNA: TGTGCCAGTAGTATTTCGGGCGGGGGGCGCATTTCCTACAATGAGCAGTTCTTC. Translated, it gives CASSISGGGRISYNEQFF.

CDR3 protein: CASSSVGQGLPTNEKLFF. In DNA, the CDR3 is TGTGCCAGCAGCTCCGTGGGACAGGGGTTACCAACTAATGAAAAACTGTTTTTT. V is TRBV7-9 and J is TRBJ1-4, with 10 bases lining up with TRBD1. The CDR3 has 18 amino acids. V was pared by 4 bases and J by 0 bases, with 8 bases of the junction left unmatched. Germline V gene sequence: CDR1 SEHNR, CDR2 FQNEAQ (reference sequence). Full variable domain (outside the CDR3, taken from reference TRBV7-9 and TRBJ1-4): DTGVSQNPRHKITKRGQNVTFRCDPISEHNRLYWYRQTLGQGPEFLTYFQNEAQLEKSRLLSDRFSAERPKGSFSTLEIQRTEQGDSAMYLCASSSVGQGLPTNEKLFFGSGTQLSVL.

This chain uses TRBV29-1 with TRBJ2-7; no clear D. Germline CDR1 is SQVTM and CDR2 is ANQGSEA. The CDR3 covers 13 residues. V shed 6 bases and J shed 5 bases, with 17 bases lying between them. As DNA, the CDR3 is TGCAGCGTGACGGGTATCAATGCCCACGAGCAGTACTTC. This gives the protein CSVTGINAHEQYF.

The chain employs TRBV28 and TRBJ1-4, with 7 nucleotides matching TRBD1. The length of the CDR3 is 15 residues. V shed 5 bases, J shed 3 bases, and the junction held 6 bases outside the gene matches. Germline loops: CDR1 MDHEN, CDR2 SYDVKM. The CDR3, as DNA: TGTGCCAGCAGTCCAGGGGGAACGGCTAATGAAAAACTGTTTTTT. It codes for CASSPGGTANEKLFF.

J is TRBJ2-7 and V is TRBV4-3; possibly TRBD2 for D (6 bases). Germline CDR1 and CDR2: LGHNA and YSLEER. The CDR3 has 15 amino acids. V lost 0 bases to trimming and J lost 3 bases, with 12 bases between them. CDR3 amino acids: CASSQDSGRSYEQYF. The DNA of the CDR3 is TGCGCCAGCAGCCAAGATTCCGGGAGAAGCTACGAGCAGTACTTC.